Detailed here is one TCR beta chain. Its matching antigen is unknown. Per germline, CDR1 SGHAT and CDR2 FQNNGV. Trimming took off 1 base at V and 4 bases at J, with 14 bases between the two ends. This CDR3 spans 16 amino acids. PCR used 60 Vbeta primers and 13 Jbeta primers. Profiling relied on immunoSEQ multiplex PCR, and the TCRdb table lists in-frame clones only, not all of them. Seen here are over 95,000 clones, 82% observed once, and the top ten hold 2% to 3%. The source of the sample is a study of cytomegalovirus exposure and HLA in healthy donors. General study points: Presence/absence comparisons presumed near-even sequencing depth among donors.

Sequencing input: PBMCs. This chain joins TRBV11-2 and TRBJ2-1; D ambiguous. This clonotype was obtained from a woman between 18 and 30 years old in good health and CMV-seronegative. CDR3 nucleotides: TGTGCCAGCAGCTTAGTTGGGCGCTCTAATTACAATGAGCAGTTCTTC. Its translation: CASSLVGRSNYNEQFF. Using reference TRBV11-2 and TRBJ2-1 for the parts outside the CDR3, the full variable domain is EAGVAQSPRYKIIEKRQSVAFWCNPISGHATLYWYQQILGQGPKLLIQFQNNGVVDDSQLPKDRFSAERLKGVDSTLKIQPAKLEDSAVYLCASSLVGRSNYNEQFFGPGTRLTVL.